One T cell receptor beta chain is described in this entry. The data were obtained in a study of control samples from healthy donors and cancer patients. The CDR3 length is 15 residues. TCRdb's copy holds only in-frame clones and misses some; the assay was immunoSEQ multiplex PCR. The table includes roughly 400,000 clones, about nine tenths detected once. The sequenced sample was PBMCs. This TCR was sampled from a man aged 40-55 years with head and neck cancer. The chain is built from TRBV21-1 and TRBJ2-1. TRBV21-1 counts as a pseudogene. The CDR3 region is CASKPSTCCGNEQFF. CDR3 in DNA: TGTGCCAGCAAACCCTCAACGTGTTGTGGGAATGAGCAGTTCTTC.